What follows are 23 T cell receptor beta chains derived from one specimen sequenced in a study of early T cells in non-severe SARS-CoV-2 infection. TCRdb reprocessed the 5' RACE reads via MiXCR and lists one record per CDR3 protein. The sample shows more than 20,000 distinct CDR3 sequences, 4.5% to 7% of them seen only once. Sequencing was carried out using whole blood. The receptors were gathered from an adult who was a healthcare worker with PCR-confirmed SARS-CoV-2 infection or an uninfected control (not recorded which).

This clonotype was seen a few times. V and J are TRBV29-1 and TRBJ2-1; 8 bases line up with TRBD1. The germline gives CDR1 SQVTM, CDR2 ANQGSEA. V trimming: 6 bases; J trimming: 9 bases; junction bases outside the gene matches: 7. CDR3 length equals 12 residues. The CDR3 spells CSVTTGVSEQFF. The CDR3 nucleotides are TGCAGCGTAACGACAGGGGTGTCTGAGCAGTTCTTC.

The V gene is TRBV3-2, the J gene TRBJ2-7; TRBD2, the table's D call, lacks a check against the DNA. TRBV3-2 is a pseudogene locus. The CDR3 totals 12 residues. CDR3 bases: TGCCTCCGGGGGGCCCTATCCTACGAGCAGTACTTC. Protein product: CLRGALSYEQYF.

This clonotype appeared a few times. The chain carries TRBV28 and TRBJ2-2; D is unresolved. Germline V gene sequence: CDR1 MDHEN, CDR2 SYDVKM. Trimming left V 7 bases short and J 3 bases short, with 15 bases between. This CDR3 is 15 amino acids long. CDR3 sequence (DNA): TGTGCCAGCACCCCGACACGACCCGACACCGGGGAGCTGTTTTTT. Translated: CASTPTRPDTGELFF.

The table lists this clonotype with many counts. V usage is TRBV6-2 or TRBV6-3 and J usage is TRBJ2-7, with D possibly being TRBD1 (5 bases). Germline CDR1 MNHEY, CDR2 SVGEGT. Deletions cut 6 bases from V and 6 bases from J, with 15 bases between. This CDR3 is 13 amino acids long. The chain's CDR3 is CASSWGQEVEQYF. The CDR3 nucleotides read TGTGCCAGCAGCTGGGGCCAAGAGGTCGAGCAGTACTTC.

This clonotype has at least ten counts. J is TRBJ2-7 and V is TRBV10-2; tentatively, D is TRBD2 (6 bases). Germline CDR1 reads WSHSY; CDR2 reads SAAADI. Trimming took 11 bases from V and 2 from J, leaving 19 bases between them. The CDR3 totals 14 residues. Here the CDR3 DNA reads TGCGCCGGCGGGAACGGGGGAGTCCCCTACGAGCAGTACTTC. Residues: CAGGNGGVPYEQYF.

The gene calls are TRBV11-2 and TRBJ2-1; TRBD1 might be the D (5 bases). With 1 base removed from V and 4 bases from J, the gap between germline ends came to 5 bases. Looked up from germline, CDR1 is SGHAT and CDR2 is FQNNGV. The CDR3 totals 13 residues. The CDR3 DNA is TGTGCCAGCAGCTTAGGGACATACAATGAGCAGTTCTTC. Translating it yields CASSLGTYNEQFF.

This sequence joins TRBV5-6 and TRBJ2-3; D gene ambiguous. The CDR3 runs 15 residues. Trimming cost V 0 bases and J 0 bases, with 8 bases left between them. Germline CDR1 reads SGHDT; CDR2 reads YYEEEE. As DNA, the CDR3 is TGTGCCAGCAGCTTGGGGCGCCGAAGCACAGATACGCAGTATTTT. This gives the protein CASSLGRRSTDTQYF.

This clonotype was picked up many times. The chain has TRBV20-1 and TRBJ1-2; 8 positions match TRBD1. CDR3 length: 15 amino acids. Germline CDR1 is DFQATT and CDR2 is SNEGSKA (reference sequence). Germline trimming cut 5 bases from V and 6 bases from J; bases unmatched to any gene: 14. The CDR3, as DNA: TGCAGTGCTGGCCTCAGGGGGCGCGATCACAATGGCTACACCTTC. The encoded protein is CSAGLRGRDHNGYTF.

This clonotype has at least ten counts. This chain uses TRBV14 with TRBJ1-5, with D possibly TRBD1 on 5 matching bases. V dropped 1 base and J dropped 4 bases, with 8 bases sitting between them. CDR1 and CDR2 (germline): SGHDN, FVKESK. The CDR3 has 14 amino acids. The CDR3 DNA reads TGTGCCAGCAGCCAAGCTTCAGGGAATCAGCCCCAGCATTTT. This gives the protein CASSQASGNQPQHF. The variable domain in full, completed from reference TRBV14 and TRBJ1-5, reads EAGVTQFPSHSVIEKGQTVTLRCDPISGHDNLYWYRRVMGKEIKFLLHFVKESKQDESGMPNNRFLAERTGGTYSTLKVQPAELEDSGVYFCASSQASGNQPQHFGDGTRLSIL.

This clonotype was detected a few times. The chain couples TRBV15 to TRBJ1-5, with D possibly TRBD1 on 6 matching bases. Germline CDR1 and CDR2: LNHNV and YYDKDF (reference sequence). Trimming removed 1 base from V and 8 bases from J, with 21 bases in between. The CDR3 is 17 amino acids. The CDR3 nucleotides read TGTGCCACCAGCAGAGGGAGGGCAGGGGCCCGTTTAGAGCCCCAGCATTTT. Translating gives CATSRGRAGARLEPQHF. Full variable domain (missing parts from reference TRBV15 and TRBJ1-5): DAMVIQNPRYQVTQFGKPVTLSCSQTLNHNVMYWYQQKSSQAPKLLFHYYDKDFNNEADTPDNFQSRRPNTSFCFLDIRSPGLGDTAMYLCATSRGRAGARLEPQHFGDGTRLSIL.

This clonotype was detected only a few times. The chain combines TRBV6-2 or TRBV6-3 with TRBJ2-1; D gene uncertain. This CDR3 has 14 amino acids. Germline-derived CDR1 and CDR2 are MNHEY and SVGEGT. V was cut by 0 bases and J by 4 bases, with 7 bases left in between. In DNA form, the CDR3 reads TGTGCCAGCAGTTACTCGAACAGATACAATGAGCAGTTCTTC. This encodes CASSYSNRYNEQFF.

This clonotype was picked up many times. The V call is TRBV6-5, the J call TRBJ2-7; 7 nucleotides match TRBD1. This CDR3 comprises 14 residues. Per germline, CDR1 MNHEY and CDR2 SVGAGI. The V segment lost 6 bases and the J segment 2 bases; nucleotides outside the gene matches: 7. CDR3 nucleotide sequence: TGTGCCAGCAGGAGGGGACAGCAGGCCTACGAGCAGTACTTC. This codes for CASRRGQQAYEQYF.

This clonotype was seen repeatedly, ten times or more. The CDR3 region is CASTGPVGGEDIQYF. CDR3 nucleotides: TGTGCCAGCACCGGACCGGTTGGAGGGGAGGACATTCAGTACTTC. This chain uses TRBV18 with TRBJ2-4, with a weak D call TRBD2 (6 bases). The V and J ends lost 8 bases and 8 bases respectively, with 22 bases between them. Germline lookup yields CDR1 KGHSH and CDR2 LQKENI. The CDR3 loop spans 15 amino acids.

This clonotype was recorded many times. V gene TRBV3-1 combines with J gene TRBJ1-5; 8 bases are a match to TRBD1. Per the germline V gene, CDR1 is LGHDT and CDR2 is YNNKEL (reference sequence). J gave up 7 bases and V 1 base, and 3 bases lay outside the gene matches. The CDR3 length is 14 residues. The DNA of the CDR3 is TGTGCCAGCAGCCAAGGGGCAGGGGGCCAGCCCCAGCATTTT. It encodes CASSQGAGGQPQHF. Full variable domain (rest looked up from reference TRBV3-1 and TRBJ1-5): DTAVSQTPKYLVTQMGNDKSIKCEQNLGHDTMYWYKQDSKKFLKIMFSYNNKELIINETVPNRFSPKSPDKAHLNLHINSLELGDSAVYFCASSQGAGGQPQHFGDGTRLSIL.

Many counts were recorded for this clonotype. V usage is TRBV20-1 and J usage is TRBJ2-7; TRBD1 aligns across 8 bases. Germline V gene lookup returns CDR1 DFQATT and CDR2 SNEGSKA (reference sequence). This CDR3 comprises 15 residues. V was clipped by 6 bases and J by 6 bases; unmatched bases: 16. The CDR3, as DNA: TGCAGTGCCCCCGAGCCCCGCAGGGGGCACGTCGAGCAGTACTTC. Protein sequence: CSAPEPRRGHVEQYF.

The sample holds many counts of this clonotype. The chain uses TRBV6-4 and TRBJ2-1; 8 bases are a match to TRBD1. Looked up from germline, CDR1 is MRHNA and CDR2 is SNTAGT. The length of the CDR3 is 15 residues. V lost 6 bases to trimming and J lost 7 bases; unmatched junction nucleotides: 11. The CDR3 DNA reads TGTGCCAGCAGCCCGGGACAGGAGGGTTTTAATGAGCAGTTCTTC. Its translation is CASSPGQEGFNEQFF.

This clonotype was seen more than once but under ten times. This chain connects TRBV12-3 or TRBV12-4 to TRBJ1-5, with 8 bases lining up with TRBD1. This CDR3 is 15 amino acids long. After removal of 6 bases from V and 0 bases from J, the junction contained 4 bases not matched to a gene. The CDR3 loop is CASSQTGASNQPQHF. CDR3 coding DNA: TGTGCCAGCAGCCAGACAGGGGCTAGCAATCAGCCCCAGCATTTT.

The chain employs TRBV6-5 and TRBJ2-7; D is unresolved. Germline V gives CDR1 MNHEY, CDR2 SVGAGI. V lost 7 bases to trimming and J lost 7 bases, with 20 bases between them. CDR3 size: 14 residues. CDR3 protein: CASTNGQTSQEQYF. DNA for the CDR3: TGTGCCAGCACCAACGGGCAGACGAGTCAAGAGCAGTACTTC.

This clonotype was recorded many times. J is TRBJ2-3 and V is TRBV20-1, with D perhaps matching TRBD1 (6 bases). CDR1 and CDR2 (germline): DFQATT, SNEGSKA (reference sequence). CDR3 length: 15 residues. Trimming left V 1 base short and J 4 bases short, with 15 bases between. For the CDR3, the DNA is TGCAGTGCTAGAGCACCAGGGGTACGACCAGATACGCAGTATTTT. It is translated as CSARAPGVRPDTQYF.

This clonotype was detected many times. In DNA form, the CDR3 reads TGTGCCAGCAGCCCACATAGCGGGGGCCCAATCGTCGAGCAGTTCTTC. Its protein product is CASSPHSGGPIVEQFF. The chain is built from TRBV7-2 and TRBJ2-1; 9 nucleotides align to TRBD2. V shed 5 bases, J shed 10 bases, and the junction held 15 bases outside the gene matches. The CDR3 spans 16 residues. CDR1 is SGHTA and CDR2 is FQGNSA in the germline V gene.

This chain uses TRBV7-9 with TRBJ1-2; D gene ambiguous. Trimming took 3 bases from V and 6 from J, leaving 5 bases between them. The germline CDR1 and CDR2 sequences are SEHNR and FQNEAQ (reference sequence). The CDR3 contains 11 residues. The CDR3 DNA sequence: TGTGCCAGCAGCTTTCGTAATGGCTACACCTTC. It specifies CASSFRNGYTF.

Concerning this clonotype: A much larger clone differs from this one at a single base, so this may be a read error. The CDR3 ends on some other residue instead of the conserved phenylalanine or tryptophan, so this is likely a read error. This chain joins TRBV13 and TRBJ2-7; 9 bases align to TRBD1. The germline gives CDR1 PRHDT, CDR2 FYEKMQ (reference sequence). This CDR3 has 17 amino acids. Trimming removed 6 bases from V and 2 bases from J; junction bases left unmatched: 14. CDR3 sequence reads: CASSYSWPGQGAYEQYL. CDR3 DNA: TGTGCCAGCAGTTATTCCTGGCCGGGACAGGGAGCCTACGAGCAGTACTTG.

This clonotype has more than one count but fewer than ten. The chain combines TRBV10-1 with TRBJ1-1; D gene ambiguous. V lost 4 bases to trimming and J lost 4 bases, with 10 bases between them. The CDR3 is 13 residues long. Germline assignment: CDR1 WNHNN and CDR2 SYGVQD (reference sequence). CDR3 sequence reads: CASSVGPVTEAFF. CDR3 nucleotides: TGCGCCAGCAGTGTGGGCCCAGTCACTGAAGCTTTCTTT.